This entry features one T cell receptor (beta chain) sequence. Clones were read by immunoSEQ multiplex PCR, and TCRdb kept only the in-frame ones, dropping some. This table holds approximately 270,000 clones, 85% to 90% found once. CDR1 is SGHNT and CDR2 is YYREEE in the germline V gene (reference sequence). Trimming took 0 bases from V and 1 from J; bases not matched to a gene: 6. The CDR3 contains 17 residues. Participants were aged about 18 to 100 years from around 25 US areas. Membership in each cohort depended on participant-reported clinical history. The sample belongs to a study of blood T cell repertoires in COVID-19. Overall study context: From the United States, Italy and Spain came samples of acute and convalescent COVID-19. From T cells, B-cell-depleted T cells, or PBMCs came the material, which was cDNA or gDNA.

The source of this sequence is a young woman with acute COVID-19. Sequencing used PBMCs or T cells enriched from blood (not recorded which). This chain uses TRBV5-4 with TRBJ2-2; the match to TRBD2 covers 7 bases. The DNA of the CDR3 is TGTGCCAGCAGCTTGGAGGAGGGGAGGGTGAACACCGGGGAGCTGTTTTTT. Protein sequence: CASSLEEGRVNTGELFF.